The 15 T cell receptor beta chains given below trace back to one sample, sequenced in a study of CD8 T cells in ankylosing spondylitis. A single record per CDR3 protein comes from TCRdb applying MiXCR to the 5' RACE reads. The table lists about 140,000 distinct CDR3 sequences, approximately 9.2% of them singletons, with 7.3% in the top ten. Sequenced: synovial fluid, either unsorted or a sorted T cell fraction (not recorded which). These receptors were collected from a male donor with ankylosing spondylitis.

This clonotype was recorded at least ten times. V usage is TRBV24-1 and J usage is TRBJ2-3, with 8 bases identical to TRBD2. Germline CDR1 KGHDR, CDR2 SFDVKD. This CDR3 is built from 16 residues. J gave up 2 bases and V 3 bases, and 6 bases lay outside the gene matches. The CDR3 DNA follows: TGTGCCACCAGTGATGGGAGCGGGGGACTCACAGATACGCAGTATTTT. It encodes CATSDGSGGLTDTQYF.

The table lists this clonotype with many counts. J is TRBJ1-6 and V is TRBV4-1; D not certain. The CDR3 totals 12 residues. Germline CDR1 and CDR2: MGHRA and YSYEKL. The germline V and J ends were trimmed by 0 bases and 13 bases, with 7 bases remaining between them. The CDR3 loop is CASSQDRRPLHF. Written as DNA, the CDR3 is TGCGCCAGCAGCCAAGATCGGCGGCCCCTCCACTTT.

This clonotype was seen ten or more times. The rearrangement joins TRBV10-2 to TRBJ2-7, with 10 bases identical to TRBD2. The V and J ends lost 9 bases and 1 base, in that order; junction bases with no gene match: 6. The CDR3 runs to 14 residues. The germline gives CDR1 WSHSY, CDR2 SAAADI. In DNA, the CDR3 is TGCGCCAGTCTGTTAGCGGGAGGTTCCTACGAGCAGTACTTC. This gives the protein CASLLAGGSYEQYF.

This clonotype was counted a few times. The gene calls are TRBV12-3 or TRBV12-4 and TRBJ2-3, with TRBD1 identical over 8 bases. This CDR3 has 15 residues. After removal of 6 bases from V and 0 bases from J, the junction contained 5 bases not matched to a gene. In DNA form, the CDR3 reads TGTGCCAGCAGGCTAACAGGGGGGAGCACAGATACGCAGTATTTT. This translates into CASRLTGGSTDTQYF.

In its sample, this clonotype was seen a few times. The V call is TRBV3-1, the J call TRBJ1-5; tentatively, D is TRBD1 (5 bases). This CDR3 contains 17 residues. V was trimmed by 1 base and J by 2 bases, leaving 15 bases between them. The V gene's germline CDR1 is LGHDT and CDR2 YNNKEL (reference sequence). The CDR3: CASSQGMRGVGNQPQHF. The CDR3 DNA is TGTGCCAGCAGCCAAGGAATGAGGGGTGTCGGCAATCAGCCCCAGCATTTT.

Ten or more counts support this clonotype. The chain recombines TRBV7-2 with TRBJ1-2; tentatively, D is TRBD1 (5 bases). The V gene lost 0 bases and the J gene lost 6 bases, with 11 bases spanning the gap. CDR3 length: 14 residues. Germline CDR1 and CDR2: SGHTA and FQGNSA. CDR3 protein: CASSLASREDGYTF. DNA of the CDR3: TGTGCCAGCAGCTTAGCTAGCAGGGAGGATGGCTACACCTTC.

This clonotype was detected ten times or more. The chain is built from TRBV7-2 and TRBJ2-3; D ambiguous. V was trimmed by 1 base and J by 2 bases, leaving 1 base between them. This CDR3 comprises 12 residues. Germline CDR1 and CDR2: SGHTA and FQGNSA. CDR3 loop: CASSLDTDTQYF. In nucleotides, the CDR3 is TGTGCCAGCAGCTTAGACACAGATACGCAGTATTTT.

This clonotype was picked up many times. The chain carries TRBV5-6 and TRBJ1-1, with D hard to call. V was pared by 2 bases and J by 4 bases, with 9 bases between. Looked up from germline, CDR1 is SGHDT and CDR2 is YYEEEE. The CDR3 runs to 13 residues. The CDR3 reads CASSFDEVTEAFF. Here the CDR3 DNA reads TGTGCCAGCAGCTTCGATGAAGTCACTGAAGCTTTCTTT.

There are a few counts of this clonotype. The gene calls are TRBV5-8 and TRBJ1-1; 8 bases match TRBD1. Trimming at V came to 4 bases and at J to 6 bases, leaving 11 bases not matched to a gene. Germline V CDR1 and CDR2: SGHTS, YDEGEE. The CDR3 contains 15 residues. The CDR3 loop reads CASSPSADRVPEAFF. CDR3 bases: TGTGCCAGCAGCCCCTCCGCGGACAGGGTTCCTGAAGCTTTCTTT.

Only a few counts were recorded for this clonotype. The CDR3 protein is CASSPQTGDDTGELFF. CDR3 DNA sequence: TGTGCCAGCTCACCCCAGACAGGGGATGACACCGGGGAGCTGTTTTTT. The V and J genes are TRBV18 and TRBJ2-2; 8 nucleotides match TRBD1. Per the germline V gene, CDR1 is KGHSH and CDR2 is LQKENI. The CDR3 runs 16 residues. V lost 3 bases and J lost 3; bases outside the gene matches: 6.

This clonotype was seen at least ten times. The chain couples TRBV4-1 to TRBJ2-1; 9 bases are a match to TRBD1. Looked up from germline, CDR1 is MGHRA and CDR2 is YSYEKL. V lost 3 bases to trimming and J lost 6 bases; unmatched junction nucleotides: 6. The CDR3 consists of 15 residues. The CDR3 coding sequence is TGCGCCAGCAGCCAGGCCGGGACAGGGTTCAATGAGCAGTTCTTC. Translation gives CASSQAGTGFNEQFF.

This clonotype was picked up a small number of times. The chain combines TRBV5-4 with TRBJ2-5; 11 bases align to TRBD1. The CDR3 extends over 14 amino acids. Per germline, CDR1 SGHNT and CDR2 YYREEE (reference sequence). Unmatched junction bases numbered 3, after V lost 4 bases and J lost 4 bases. CDR3 nucleotide sequence: TGTGCCAGCAGCCAAGGACAGGGGGCAGAGACCCAGTACTTC. Residues: CASSQGQGAETQYF.

Ten or more counts support this clonotype. V usage is TRBV10-2 and J usage is TRBJ2-1; 9 positions match TRBD2. Looked up from germline, CDR1 is WSHSY and CDR2 is SAAADI. V lost 7 bases, J lost 6 bases, and 7 bases stayed unmatched. The length of the CDR3 is 14 residues. CDR3 nucleotides: TGCGCCAGCACCGGGACTAGCCGCGTCAATGAGCAGTTCTTC. Protein sequence: CASTGTSRVNEQFF.

This clonotype was counted ten times or more. The chain combines TRBV14 with TRBJ2-1, with 8 bases lining up with TRBD2. V lost 5 bases, J lost 3 bases, and 3 bases stayed unmatched. The CDR3 spans 14 residues. Germline V gene data show CDR1 as SGHDN and CDR2 as FVKESK. The CDR3 loop is CASSKTSDYNEQFF. The CDR3 DNA reads TGTGCCAGCAGCAAGACTAGCGACTACAATGAGCAGTTCTTC.

This clonotype was counted at least ten times. V and J are TRBV20-1 and TRBJ2-1, with D unresolved. The CDR3 is 15 residues long. V dropped 3 bases and J dropped 5 bases, with 17 bases sitting between them. Germline V gene sequence: CDR1 DFQATT, CDR2 SNEGSKA (reference sequence). The CDR3 is CSASPLGSLNNEQFF. The CDR3 nucleotides read TGCAGTGCTAGCCCTCTGGGTAGCCTGAACAATGAGCAGTTCTTC.